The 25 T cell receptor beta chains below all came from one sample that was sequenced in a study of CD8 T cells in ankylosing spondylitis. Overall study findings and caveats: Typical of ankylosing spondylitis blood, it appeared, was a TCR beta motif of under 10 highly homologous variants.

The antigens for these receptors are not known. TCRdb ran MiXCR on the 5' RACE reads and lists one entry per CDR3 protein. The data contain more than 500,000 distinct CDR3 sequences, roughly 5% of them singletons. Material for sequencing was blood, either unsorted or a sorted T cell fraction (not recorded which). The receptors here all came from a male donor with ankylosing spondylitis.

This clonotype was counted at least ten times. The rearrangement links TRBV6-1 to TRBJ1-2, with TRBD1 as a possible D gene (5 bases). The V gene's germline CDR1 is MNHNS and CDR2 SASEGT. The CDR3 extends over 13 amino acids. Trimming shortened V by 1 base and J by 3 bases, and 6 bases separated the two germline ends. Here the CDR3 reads CASSEGQYYGYTF. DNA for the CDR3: TGTGCCAGCAGTGAAGGACAGTACTATGGCTACACCTTC.

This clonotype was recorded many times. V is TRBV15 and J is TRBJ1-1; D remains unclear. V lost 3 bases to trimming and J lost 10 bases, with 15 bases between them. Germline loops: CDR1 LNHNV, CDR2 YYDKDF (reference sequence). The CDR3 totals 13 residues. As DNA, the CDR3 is TGTGCCACCAGCAGGAGTGTCTTTGAACGAGCTTTCTTT. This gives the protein CATSRSVFERAFF.

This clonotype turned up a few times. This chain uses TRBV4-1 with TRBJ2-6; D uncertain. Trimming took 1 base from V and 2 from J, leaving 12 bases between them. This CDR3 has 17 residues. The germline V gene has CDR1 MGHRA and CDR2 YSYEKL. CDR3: CASSQVSWGTGANVLTF. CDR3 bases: TGCGCCAGCAGCCAAGTCTCCTGGGGAACTGGGGCCAACGTCCTGACTTTC.

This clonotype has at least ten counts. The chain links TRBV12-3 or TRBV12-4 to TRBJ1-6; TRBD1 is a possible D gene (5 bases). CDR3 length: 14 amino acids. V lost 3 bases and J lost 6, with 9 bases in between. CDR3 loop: CASSFEGPNSPLHF. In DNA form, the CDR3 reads TGTGCCAGCAGTTTTGAGGGGCCTAATTCACCCCTCCACTTT.

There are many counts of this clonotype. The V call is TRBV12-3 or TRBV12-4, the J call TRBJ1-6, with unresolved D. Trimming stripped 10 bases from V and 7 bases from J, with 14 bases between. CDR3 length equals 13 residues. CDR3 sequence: CATRVMGNSPLHF. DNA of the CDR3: TGTGCCACCCGGGTGATGGGGAATTCACCCCTCCACTTT.

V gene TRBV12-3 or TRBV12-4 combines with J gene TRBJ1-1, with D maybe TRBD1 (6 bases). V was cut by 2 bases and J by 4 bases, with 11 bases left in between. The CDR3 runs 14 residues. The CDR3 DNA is TGTGCCAGCAGTTTAAATCAGGGGCTCACTGAAGCTTTCTTT. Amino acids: CASSLNQGLTEAFF.

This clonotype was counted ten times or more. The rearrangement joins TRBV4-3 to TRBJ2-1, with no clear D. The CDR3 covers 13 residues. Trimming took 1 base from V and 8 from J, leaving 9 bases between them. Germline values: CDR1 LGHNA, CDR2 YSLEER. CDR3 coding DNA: TGCGCCAGCAGCCAAGGGTTAGTTGATGAGCAGTTCTTC. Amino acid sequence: CASSQGLVDEQFF.

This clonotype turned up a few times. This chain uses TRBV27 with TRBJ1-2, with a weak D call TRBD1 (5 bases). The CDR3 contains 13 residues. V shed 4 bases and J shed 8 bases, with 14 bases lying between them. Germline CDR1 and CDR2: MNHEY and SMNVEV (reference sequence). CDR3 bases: TGTGCCAGCAGTTGGGGGAGCGGGAGCGGCTACACCTTC. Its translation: CASSWGSGSGYTF.

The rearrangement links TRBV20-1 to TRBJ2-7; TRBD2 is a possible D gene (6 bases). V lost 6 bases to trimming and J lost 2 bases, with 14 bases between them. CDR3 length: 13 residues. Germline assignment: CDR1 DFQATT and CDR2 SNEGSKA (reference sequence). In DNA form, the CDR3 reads TGCAGTGCGGGCGTGACTAGTGCCTACGAGCAGTACTTC. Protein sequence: CSAGVTSAYEQYF.

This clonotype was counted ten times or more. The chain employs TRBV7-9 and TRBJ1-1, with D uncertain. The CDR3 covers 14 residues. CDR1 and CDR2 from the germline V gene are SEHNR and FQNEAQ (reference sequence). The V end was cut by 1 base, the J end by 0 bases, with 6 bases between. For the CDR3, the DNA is TGTGCCAGCAGCTTAGTGAGGGTGAACACTGAAGCTTTCTTT. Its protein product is CASSLVRVNTEAFF.

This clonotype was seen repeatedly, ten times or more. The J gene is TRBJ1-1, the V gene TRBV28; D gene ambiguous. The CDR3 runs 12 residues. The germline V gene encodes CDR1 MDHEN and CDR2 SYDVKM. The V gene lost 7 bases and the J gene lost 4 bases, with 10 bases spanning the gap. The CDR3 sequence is CASIGSSTEAFF. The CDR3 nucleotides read TGTGCCAGCATTGGGAGCAGCACTGAAGCTTTCTTT. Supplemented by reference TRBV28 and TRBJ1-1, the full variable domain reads DVKVTQSSRYLVKRTGEKVFLECVQDMDHENMFWYRQDPGLGLRLIYFSYDVKMKEKGDIPEGYSVSREKKERFSLILESASTNQTSMYLCASIGSSTEAFFGQGTRLTVV.

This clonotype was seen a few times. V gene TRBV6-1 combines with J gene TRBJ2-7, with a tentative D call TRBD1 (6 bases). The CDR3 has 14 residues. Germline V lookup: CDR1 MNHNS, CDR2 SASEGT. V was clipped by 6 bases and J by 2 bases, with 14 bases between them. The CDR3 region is CASSPDSATYEQYF. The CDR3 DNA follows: TGTGCCAGCAGCCCGGACAGCGCTACCTACGAGCAGTACTTC.

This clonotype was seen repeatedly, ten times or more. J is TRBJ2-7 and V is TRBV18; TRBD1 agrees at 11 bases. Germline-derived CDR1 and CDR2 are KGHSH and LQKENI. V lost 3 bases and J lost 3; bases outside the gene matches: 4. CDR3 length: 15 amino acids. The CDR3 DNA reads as TGTGCCAGCTCACCTACGGGACAGGGGGTCTACGAGCAGTACTTC. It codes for CASSPTGQGVYEQYF. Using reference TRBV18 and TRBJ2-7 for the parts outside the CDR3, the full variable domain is NAGVMQNPRHLVRRRGQEARLRCSPMKGHSHVYWYRQLPEEGLKFMVYLQKENIIDESGMPKERFSAEFPKEGPSILRIQQVVRGDSAAYFCASSPTGQGVYEQYFGPGTRLTVT.

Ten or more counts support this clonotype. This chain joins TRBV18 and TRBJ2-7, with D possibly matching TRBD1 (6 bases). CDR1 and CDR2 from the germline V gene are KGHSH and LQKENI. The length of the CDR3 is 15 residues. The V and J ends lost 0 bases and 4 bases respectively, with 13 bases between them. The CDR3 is CASSPPSGVIYEQYF. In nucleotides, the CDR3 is TGTGCCAGCTCACCACCATCAGGGGTCATTTACGAGCAGTACTTC. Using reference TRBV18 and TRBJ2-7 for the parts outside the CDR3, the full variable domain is NAGVMQNPRHLVRRRGQEARLRCSPMKGHSHVYWYRQLPEEGLKFMVYLQKENIIDESGMPKERFSAEFPKEGPSILRIQQVVRGDSAAYFCASSPPSGVIYEQYFGPGTRLTVT.

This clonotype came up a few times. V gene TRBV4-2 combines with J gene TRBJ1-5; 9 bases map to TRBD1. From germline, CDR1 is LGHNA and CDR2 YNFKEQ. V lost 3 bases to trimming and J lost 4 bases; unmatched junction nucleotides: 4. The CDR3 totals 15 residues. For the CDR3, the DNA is TGTGCCAGCAGCCAGGAGGACAGGGGAAATCAGCCCCAGCATTTT. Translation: CASSQEDRGNQPQHF.

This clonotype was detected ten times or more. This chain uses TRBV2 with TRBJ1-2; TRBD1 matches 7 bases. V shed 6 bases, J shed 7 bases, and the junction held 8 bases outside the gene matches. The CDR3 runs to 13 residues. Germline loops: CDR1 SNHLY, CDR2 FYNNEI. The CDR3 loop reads CASRPGQPGGYTF. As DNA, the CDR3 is TGTGCCAGCAGACCGGGACAGCCCGGTGGCTACACCTTC.

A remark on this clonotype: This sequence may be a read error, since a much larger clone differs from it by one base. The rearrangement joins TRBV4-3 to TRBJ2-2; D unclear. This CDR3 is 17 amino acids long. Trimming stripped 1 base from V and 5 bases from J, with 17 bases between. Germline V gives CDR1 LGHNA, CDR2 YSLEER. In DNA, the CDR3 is TGCGCCAGCAGCCAAGTAGCCACCTTGAAAGGGACCGGGGAGCTGTTTTTT. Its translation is CASSQVATLKGTGELFF.

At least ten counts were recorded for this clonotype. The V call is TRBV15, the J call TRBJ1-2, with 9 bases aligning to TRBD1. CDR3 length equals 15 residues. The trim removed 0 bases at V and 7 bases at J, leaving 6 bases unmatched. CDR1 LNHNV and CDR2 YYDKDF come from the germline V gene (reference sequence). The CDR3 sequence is CATSREWDREGGYTF. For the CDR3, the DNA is TGTGCCACCAGCAGAGAGTGGGACAGGGAGGGTGGCTACACCTTC.

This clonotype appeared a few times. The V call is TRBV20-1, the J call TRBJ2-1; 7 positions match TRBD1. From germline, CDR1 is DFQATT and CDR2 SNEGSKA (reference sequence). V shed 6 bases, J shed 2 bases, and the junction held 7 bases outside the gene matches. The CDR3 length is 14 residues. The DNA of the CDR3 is TGCAGTGCCATAACAGGGGACCCCTACAATGAGCAGTTCTTC. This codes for CSAITGDPYNEQFF.

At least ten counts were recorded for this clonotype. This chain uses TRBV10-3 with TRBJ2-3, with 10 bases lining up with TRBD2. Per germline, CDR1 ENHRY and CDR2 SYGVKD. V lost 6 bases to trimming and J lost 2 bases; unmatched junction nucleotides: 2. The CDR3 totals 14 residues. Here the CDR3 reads CAIRLAGPTDTQYF. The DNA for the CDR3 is TGTGCCATCAGACTAGCGGGGCCCACAGATACGCAGTATTTT.

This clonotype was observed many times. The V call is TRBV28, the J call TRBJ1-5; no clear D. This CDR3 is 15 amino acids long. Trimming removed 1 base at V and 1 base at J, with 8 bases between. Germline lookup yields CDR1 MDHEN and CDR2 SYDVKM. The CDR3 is CASSLLAGSNQPQHF. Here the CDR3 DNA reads TGTGCCAGCAGTTTATTGGCGGGAAGCAATCAGCCCCAGCATTTT.

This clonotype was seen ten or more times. Here the CDR3 reads CSVVEDSNQPQHF. For the CDR3, the DNA is TGCAGCGTTGTAGAAGACAGCAATCAGCCCCAGCATTTT. The chain joins TRBV29-1 to TRBJ1-5; the D is unclear. The CDR3 contains 13 residues. The germline V and J ends were trimmed by 4 bases and 1 base, with 8 bases remaining between them. CDR1 and CDR2 (germline): SQVTM, ANQGSEA.

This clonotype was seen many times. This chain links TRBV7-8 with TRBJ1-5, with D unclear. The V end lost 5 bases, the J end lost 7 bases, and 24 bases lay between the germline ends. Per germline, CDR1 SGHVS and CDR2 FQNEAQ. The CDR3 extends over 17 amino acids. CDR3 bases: TGTGCCAGCAGCCCACTGGAATGGGGTGGTGGAGGGCAGCCCCAGCATTTT. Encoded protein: CASSPLEWGGGGQPQHF.

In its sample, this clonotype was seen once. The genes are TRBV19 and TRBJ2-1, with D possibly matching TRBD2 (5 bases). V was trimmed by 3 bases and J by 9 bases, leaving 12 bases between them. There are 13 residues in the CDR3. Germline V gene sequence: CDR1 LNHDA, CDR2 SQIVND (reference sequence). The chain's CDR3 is CASSILIRGEQFF. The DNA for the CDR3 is TGTGCCAGTAGTATCCTTATCCGGGGTGAGCAGTTCTTC.

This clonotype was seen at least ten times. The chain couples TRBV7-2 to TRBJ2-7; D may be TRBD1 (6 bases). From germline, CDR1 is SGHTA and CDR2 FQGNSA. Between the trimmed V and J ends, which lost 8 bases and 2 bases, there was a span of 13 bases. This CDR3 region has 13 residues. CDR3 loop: CASSYDRPYEQYF. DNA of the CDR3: TGTGCCAGCTCCTACGACAGGCCCTACGAGCAGTACTTC.